The clone carrying this T cell receptor (beta chain) was observed a handful of times. V shed 5 bases and J 4 bases; nucleotides not matched to a gene: 4. This CDR3 contains 14 residues. Germline-derived CDR1 and CDR2 are MNHEY and SVGAGI. The sample belongs to a study of cytomegalovirus exposure and HLA in healthy donors. The PCR employed 60 Vbeta primers together with 13 Jbeta primers. Libraries were prepared by immunoSEQ multiplex PCR; TCRdb keeps only in-frame clonotypes and omits some of them. The repertoire holds about 77,000 clones, with about 80% as singletons. Sequenced input: PBMCs. The gene calls are TRBV6-5 and TRBJ1-5; TRBD1 aligns across 8 bases. This clonotype was obtained from a man between 40 and 49 years old in good health and CMV-seronegative. The CDR3 bases are TGTGCCAGCAGTCCACGACAGGGGAATCAGCCCCAGCATTTT. This sequence encodes CASSPRQGNQPQHF.